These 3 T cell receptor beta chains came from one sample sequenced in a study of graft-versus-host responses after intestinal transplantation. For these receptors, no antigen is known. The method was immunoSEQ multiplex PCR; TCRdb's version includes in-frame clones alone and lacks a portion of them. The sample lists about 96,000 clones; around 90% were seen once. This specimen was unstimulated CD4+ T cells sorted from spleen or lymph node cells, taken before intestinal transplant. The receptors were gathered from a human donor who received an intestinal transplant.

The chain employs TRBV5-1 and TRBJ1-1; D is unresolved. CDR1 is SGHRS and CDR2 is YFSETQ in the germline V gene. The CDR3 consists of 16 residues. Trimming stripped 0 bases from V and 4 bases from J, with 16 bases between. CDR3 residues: CASSLAGPGRTTEAFF. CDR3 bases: TGCGCCAGCAGCTTGGCAGGTCCTGGACGAACCACTGAAGCTTTCTTT.

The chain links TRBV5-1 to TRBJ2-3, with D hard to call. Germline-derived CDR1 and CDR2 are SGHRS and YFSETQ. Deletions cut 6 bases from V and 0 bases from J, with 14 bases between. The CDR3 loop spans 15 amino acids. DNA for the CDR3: TGCGCCAGCACCGGACGGAATCCTAGCACAGATACGCAGTATTTT. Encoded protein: CASTGRNPSTDTQYF. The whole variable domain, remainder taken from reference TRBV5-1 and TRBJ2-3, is KAGVTQTPRYLIKTRGQQVTLSCSPISGHRSVSWYQQTPGQGLQFLFEYFSETQRNKGNFPGRFSGRQFSNSRSEMNVSTLELGDSALYLCASTGRNPSTDTQYFGPGTRLTVL.

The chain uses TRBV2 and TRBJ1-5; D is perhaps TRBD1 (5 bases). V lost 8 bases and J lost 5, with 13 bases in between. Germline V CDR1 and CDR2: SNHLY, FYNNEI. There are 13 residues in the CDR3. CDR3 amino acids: CASDRGGYQPQHF. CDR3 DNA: TGTGCCAGCGACAGAGGAGGTTATCAGCCCCAGCATTTT.